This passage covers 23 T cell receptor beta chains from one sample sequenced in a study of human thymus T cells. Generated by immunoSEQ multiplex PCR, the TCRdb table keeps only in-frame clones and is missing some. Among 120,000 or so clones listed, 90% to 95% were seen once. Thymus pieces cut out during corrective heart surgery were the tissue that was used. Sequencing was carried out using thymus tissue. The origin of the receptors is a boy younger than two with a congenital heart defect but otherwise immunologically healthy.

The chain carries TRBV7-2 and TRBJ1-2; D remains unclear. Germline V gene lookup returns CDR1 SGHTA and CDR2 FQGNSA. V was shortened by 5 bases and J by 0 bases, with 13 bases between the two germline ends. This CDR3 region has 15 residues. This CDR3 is CASSKEGLANYGYTF. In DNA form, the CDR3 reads TGTGCCAGCAGCAAGGAGGGCTTAGCTAACTATGGCTACACCTTC.

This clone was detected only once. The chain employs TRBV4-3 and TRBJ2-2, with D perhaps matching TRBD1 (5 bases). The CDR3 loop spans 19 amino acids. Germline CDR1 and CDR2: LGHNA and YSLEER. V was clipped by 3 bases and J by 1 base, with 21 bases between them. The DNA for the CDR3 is TGCGCCAGCAGCCACCCCACCCCCGACAGACCTTTGAACACCGGGGAGCTGTTTTTT. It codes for CASSHPTPDRPLNTGELFF.

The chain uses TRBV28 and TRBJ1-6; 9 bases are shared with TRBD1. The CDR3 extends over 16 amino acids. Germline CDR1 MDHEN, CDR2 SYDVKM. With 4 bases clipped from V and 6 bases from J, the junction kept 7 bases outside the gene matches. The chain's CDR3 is CASSWLPGQGNSPLHF. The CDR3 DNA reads TGTGCCAGCAGTTGGTTACCGGGACAGGGTAATTCACCCCTCCACTTT.

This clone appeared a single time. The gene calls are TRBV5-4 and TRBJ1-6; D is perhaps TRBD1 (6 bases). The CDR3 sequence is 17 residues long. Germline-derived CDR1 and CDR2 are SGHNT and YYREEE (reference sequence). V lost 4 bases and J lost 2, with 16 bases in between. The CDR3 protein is CASSPTGIPPYNSPLHF. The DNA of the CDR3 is TGTGCCAGCAGCCCGACAGGCATTCCCCCCTATAATTCACCCCTCCACTTT.

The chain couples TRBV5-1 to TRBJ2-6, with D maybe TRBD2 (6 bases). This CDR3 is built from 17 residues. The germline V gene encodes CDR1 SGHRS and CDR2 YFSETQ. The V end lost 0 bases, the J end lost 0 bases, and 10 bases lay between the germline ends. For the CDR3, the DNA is TGCGCCAGCAGCTTGGCCGGAGGGGACTCTGGGGCCAACGTCCTGACTTTC. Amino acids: CASSLAGGDSGANVLTF.

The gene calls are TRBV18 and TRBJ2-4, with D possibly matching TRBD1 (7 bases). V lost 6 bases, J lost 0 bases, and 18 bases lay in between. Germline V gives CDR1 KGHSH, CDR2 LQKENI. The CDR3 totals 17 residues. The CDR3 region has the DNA TGTGCCAGCTCCCGAGGGGGGACAGCTCTAGCCAAAAACATTCAGTACTTC. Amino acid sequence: CASSRGGTALAKNIQYF.

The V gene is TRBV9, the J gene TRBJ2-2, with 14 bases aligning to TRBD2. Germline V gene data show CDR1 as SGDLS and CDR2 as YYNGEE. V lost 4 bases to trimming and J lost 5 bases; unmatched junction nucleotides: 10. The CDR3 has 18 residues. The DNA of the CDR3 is TGTGCCAGCAGCCCCCAAGGACTAGCGGGGGGAGGAACCGGGGAGCTGTTTTTT. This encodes CASSPQGLAGGGTGELFF.

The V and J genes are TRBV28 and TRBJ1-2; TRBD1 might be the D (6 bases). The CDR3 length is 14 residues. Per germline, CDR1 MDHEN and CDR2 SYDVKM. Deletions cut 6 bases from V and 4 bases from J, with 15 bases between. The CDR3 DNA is TGTGCCAGCAGCGGACAGACTCCCATCTATGGCTACACCTTC. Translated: CASSGQTPIYGYTF.

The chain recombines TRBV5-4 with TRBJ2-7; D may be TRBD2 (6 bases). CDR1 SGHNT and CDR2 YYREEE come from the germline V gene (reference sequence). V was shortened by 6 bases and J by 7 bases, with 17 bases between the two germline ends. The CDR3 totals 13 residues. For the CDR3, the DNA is TGTGCCAGCAAAGGCGGGGCCCGGGATGAGCAGTACTTC. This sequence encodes CASKGGARDEQYF.

In DNA form, the CDR3 reads TGTGCCAGCAGCGTTTTTGCGGGCGCCTATGGCTACACCTTC. The encoded protein is CASSVFAGAYGYTF. V and J are TRBV9 and TRBJ1-2; the D is unclear. Germline values: CDR1 SGDLS, CDR2 YYNGEE. This CDR3 has 14 amino acids. Trimming stripped 2 bases from V and 4 bases from J, with 12 bases between.

The CDR3 DNA is TGTGCCAGCAGCCGCCAGGGTGGAACCGGGGAGCTGTTTTTT. This gives the protein CASSRQGGTGELFF. The J gene is TRBJ2-2, the V gene TRBV27; tentative D call: TRBD1 (5 bases). CDR3 length: 14 amino acids. Germline CDR1 and CDR2: MNHEY and SMNVEV (reference sequence). Trimming cost V 6 bases and J 5 bases, with 13 bases left between them.

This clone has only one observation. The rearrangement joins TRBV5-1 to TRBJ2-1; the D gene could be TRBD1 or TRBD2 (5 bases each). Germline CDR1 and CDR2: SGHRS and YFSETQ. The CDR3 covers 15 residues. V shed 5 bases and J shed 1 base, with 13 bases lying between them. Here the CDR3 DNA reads TGCGCCAGCAGGGGACCCAGCAGGTCCTACAATGAGCAGTTCTTC. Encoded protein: CASRGPSRSYNEQFF.

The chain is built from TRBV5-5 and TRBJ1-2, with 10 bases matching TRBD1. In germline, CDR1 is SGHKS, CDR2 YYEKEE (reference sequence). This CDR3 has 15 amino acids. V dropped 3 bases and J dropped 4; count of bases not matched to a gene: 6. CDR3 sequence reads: CASSSLTGGSYGYTF. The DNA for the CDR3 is TGTGCCAGCAGCTCTTTGACAGGGGGCAGCTATGGCTACACCTTC.

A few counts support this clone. The CDR3: CASTAGNVYNSPLHF. The CDR3 DNA follows: TGTGCCAGCACCGCAGGGAACGTATACAATTCACCCCTCCACTTT. The J gene is TRBJ1-6, the V gene TRBV2, with D maybe TRBD1 (5 bases). This CDR3 has 15 amino acids. The V and J ends lost 7 bases and 7 bases respectively, with 17 bases between them. Germline CDR1 SNHLY, CDR2 FYNNEI.

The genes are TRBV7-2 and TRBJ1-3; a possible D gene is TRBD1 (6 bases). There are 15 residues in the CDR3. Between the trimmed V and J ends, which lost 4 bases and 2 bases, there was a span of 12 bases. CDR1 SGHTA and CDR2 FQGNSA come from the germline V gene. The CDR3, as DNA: TGTGCCAGCAGCTATACAGGGATCCCTGGAAACACCATATATTTT. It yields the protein CASSYTGIPGNTIYF.

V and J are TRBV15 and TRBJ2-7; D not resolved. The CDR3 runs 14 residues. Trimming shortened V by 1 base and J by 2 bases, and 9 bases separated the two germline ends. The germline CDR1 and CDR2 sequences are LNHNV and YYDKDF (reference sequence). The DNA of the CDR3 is TGTGCCACCAGCAGAGGATCCGGGCCCTACGAGCAGTACTTC. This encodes CATSRGSGPYEQYF.

Written as DNA, the CDR3 is TGCGCCAGCAGCCGCCAACAGGGGCCTAACTATGGCTACACCTTC. Translation: CASSRQQGPNYGYTF. The chain employs TRBV4-1 and TRBJ1-2; the match to TRBD1 covers 7 bases. The CDR3 covers 15 residues. After removal of 4 bases from V and 0 bases from J, the junction contained 5 bases not matched to a gene. Looked up from germline, CDR1 is MGHRA and CDR2 is YSYEKL.

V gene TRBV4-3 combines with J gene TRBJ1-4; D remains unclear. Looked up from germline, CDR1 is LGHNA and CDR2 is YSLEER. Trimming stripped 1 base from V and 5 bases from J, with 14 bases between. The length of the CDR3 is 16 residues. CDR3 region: CASSQGPGFKNEKLFF. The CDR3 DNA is TGCGCCAGCAGCCAAGGACCGGGATTTAAGAATGAAAAACTGTTTTTT.

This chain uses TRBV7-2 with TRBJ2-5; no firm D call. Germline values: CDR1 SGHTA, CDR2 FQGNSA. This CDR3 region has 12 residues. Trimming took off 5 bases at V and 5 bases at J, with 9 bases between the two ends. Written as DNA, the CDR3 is TGTGCCAGCAGCCGGAAAGGGGAGACCCAGTACTTC. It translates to CASSRKGETQYF.

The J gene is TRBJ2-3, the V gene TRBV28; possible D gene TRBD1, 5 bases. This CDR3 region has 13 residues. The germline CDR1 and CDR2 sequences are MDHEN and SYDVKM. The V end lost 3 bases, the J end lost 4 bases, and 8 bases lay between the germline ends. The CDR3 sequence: CASSFQGADTQYF. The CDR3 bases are TGTGCCAGCAGTTTTCAGGGCGCAGATACGCAGTATTTT. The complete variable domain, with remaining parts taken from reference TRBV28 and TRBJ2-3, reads DVKVTQSSRYLVKRTGEKVFLECVQDMDHENMFWYRQDPGLGLRLIYFSYDVKMKEKGDIPEGYSVSREKKERFSLILESASTNQTSMYLCASSFQGADTQYFGPGTRLTVL.

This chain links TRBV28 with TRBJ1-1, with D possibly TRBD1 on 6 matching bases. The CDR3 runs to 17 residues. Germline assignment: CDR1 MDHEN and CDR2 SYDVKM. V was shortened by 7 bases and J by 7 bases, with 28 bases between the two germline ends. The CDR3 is CASTPILRGRDLDEAFF. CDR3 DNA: TGTGCCAGCACCCCGATTCTCAGGGGCCGCGACCTGGATGAAGCTTTCTTT. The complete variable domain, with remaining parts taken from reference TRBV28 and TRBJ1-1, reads DVKVTQSSRYLVKRTGEKVFLECVQDMDHENMFWYRQDPGLGLRLIYFSYDVKMKEKGDIPEGYSVSREKKERFSLILESASTNQTSMYLCASTPILRGRDLDEAFFGQGTRLTVV.

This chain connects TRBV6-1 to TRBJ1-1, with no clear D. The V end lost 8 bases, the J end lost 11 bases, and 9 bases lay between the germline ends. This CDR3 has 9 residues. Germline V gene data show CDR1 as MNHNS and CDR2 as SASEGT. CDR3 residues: CASGVRAFF. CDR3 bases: TGTGCCAGCGGAGTGAGGGCTTTCTTT.

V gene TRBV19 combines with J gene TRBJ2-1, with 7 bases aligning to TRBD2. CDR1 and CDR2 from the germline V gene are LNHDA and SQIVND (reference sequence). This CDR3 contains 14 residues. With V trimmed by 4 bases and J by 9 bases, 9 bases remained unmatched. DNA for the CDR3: TGTGCCAGTAGTAAGAACGGGGGGAGGGCTGAGCAGTTCTTC. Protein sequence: CASSKNGGRAEQFF.